This TCR beta chain is drawn from a study of regulatory T cells in long-lasting Graves disease. Study in general: Disease was considered persistent Graves' disease after over 5 years of antithyroid drugs (with positive TSH receptor antibodies).

Specified time point: persistent/refractory GD, antithyroid drugs over 5 years with positive TRAb. The TCR library was prepared using RNA isolated from PBMCs. Graves' disease diagnosis relied on American Thyroid Association guidelines. Building of the TCR beta libraries involved iRepertoire HTBI primers and Arm-PCR of CDR3 regions. As processed by the authors: Identified across the samples were over 50 TRBV segments and approximately 14 TRBJ segments. Each CDR3 protein is one row after TCRdb ran MiXCR on the multiplex PCR reads. Clone size and V and J calls follow TCRdb, not the original study. The sample holds approximately 380,000 distinct CDR3 sequences; roughly 20% are singletons and the top ten take less than 25%. General observations from the study: Newly diagnosed patients had higher TCR diversity than persistent Graves' patients did.

As to this clonotype: Its antigen is still unknown.

The CDR3 has 15 residues. Trimming took 1 base from V and 8 from J, leaving 12 bases between them. In germline, CDR1 is MNHEY, CDR2 SVGAGI. The source of this sequence is a female donor with Graves disease. This material consisted of peripheral blood mononuclear cells (PBMCs), taken when the disease was refractory, from a patient treated with antithyroid drugs. This rearrangement joins TRBV6-5 to TRBJ1-6; possibly TRBD1 for D (5 bases). In nucleotides, the CDR3 is TGTGCCAGCAGTTACTACGCGGGGGGGGATTCACCCCTCCACTTT. Amino acid sequence: CASSYYAGGDSPLHF.